What follows are 25 T cell receptor beta chains derived from one specimen sequenced in a study of blood T cell dynamics during melanoma immunotherapy. Time point here: pre-treatment baseline. Sequencing used immunoSEQ multiplex PCR; TCRdb keeps in-frame clones, though not all of them. The profile shows 4,000 to 4,500 clones, 90% to 98% of them singletons. Sequencing used effector memory CD8+ T cells from blood, obtained from a patient treated with checkpoint blockade. These receptors were taken from a human donor with melanoma.

V usage is TRBV2 and J usage is TRBJ2-6, with a weak D call TRBD2 (5 bases). The V gene lost 4 bases and the J gene lost 7 bases, with 20 bases spanning the gap. This CDR3 is built from 17 residues. Germline V gene data show CDR1 as SNHLY and CDR2 as FYNNEI. Written as DNA, the CDR3 is TGTGCCAGCAGTGCGATGATTATAAGGGAGTCCGCCAACGTCCTGACTTTC. Translation: CASSAMIIRESANVLTF.

The gene calls are TRBV9 and TRBJ2-7, with 7 bases aligning to TRBD1. The germline gives CDR1 SGDLS, CDR2 YYNGEE. Unmatched junction bases numbered 4, after V lost 4 bases and J lost 0 bases. CDR3 length: 14 amino acids. DNA for the CDR3: TGTGCCAGCAGCACAGGGGACAGCTCCTACGAGCAGTACTTC. Protein sequence: CASSTGDSSYEQYF.

The chain employs TRBV13 and TRBJ2-3; D uncertain. CDR1 is PRHDT, CDR2 FYEKMQ, per germline (reference sequence). The CDR3 sequence is 13 residues long. The V end lost 3 bases, the J end lost 6 bases, and 10 bases lay between the germline ends. The CDR3 sequence is CASSLENQDTQYF. DNA of the CDR3: TGTGCCAGCAGCTTGGAGAATCAGGATACGCAGTATTTT.

The J gene is TRBJ2-7, the V gene TRBV11-2; 11 bases map to TRBD1. CDR1 and CDR2 (germline): SGHAT, FQNNGV. The CDR3 is 15 residues long. J was trimmed by 6 bases and V by 0 bases; bases with no gene match: 4. CDR3 coding DNA: TGTGCCAGCAGCTTAGAGGGACAGGGGGTCTCCGAGCAGTACTTC. Translation gives CASSLEGQGVSEQYF.

The chain employs TRBV5-5 and TRBJ2-1; 10 bases fit TRBD1. Germline V gene lookup returns CDR1 SGHKS and CDR2 YYEKEE (reference sequence). The CDR3 extends over 13 amino acids. The trim removed 0 bases at V and 15 bases at J, leaving 6 bases unmatched. The CDR3 DNA follows: TGTGCCAGCAGCTTGGCCGGGACAGGGGATCTGTTCTTC. It specifies CASSLAGTGDLFF.

V gene TRBV28 combines with J gene TRBJ2-7; 7 bases map to TRBD1. The J segment lost 5 bases and the V segment lost 5 bases, leaving 9 bases of the junction unmatched. Germline V gene data show CDR1 as MDHEN and CDR2 as SYDVKM. This CDR3 is built from 14 residues. CDR3 protein: CASSETGTSHEQYF. CDR3 DNA: TGTGCCAGCAGTGAGACAGGGACGTCCCACGAGCAGTACTTC.

V is TRBV7-9 and J is TRBJ2-7; 8 bases fit TRBD1. The CDR3 loop spans 16 amino acids. J lost 0 bases, V lost 4 bases, and 8 bases had no gene match. Germline-derived CDR1 and CDR2 are SEHNR and FQNEAQ (reference sequence). CDR3 DNA: TGTGCCAGCAGCTCGAGGACAGGGCCAAACTCCTACGAGCAGTACTTC. The encoded protein is CASSSRTGPNSYEQYF.

The chain uses TRBV7-8 and TRBJ2-3, with D unresolved. V dropped 3 bases and J dropped 0 bases, with 7 bases sitting between them. Per the germline V gene, CDR1 is SGHVS and CDR2 is FQNEAQ. The CDR3 is made up of 14 amino acids. This CDR3 reads CASSFQFSTDTQYF. The CDR3 nucleotides read TGTGCCAGCAGCTTCCAGTTTAGCACAGATACGCAGTATTTT.

The rearrangement uses TRBV12-5 and TRBJ2-6; 9 bases fit TRBD1. The CDR3 is 20 amino acids. V gave up 3 bases and J gave up 2 bases; unmatched junction bases: 14. Germline values: CDR1 LGHNT, CDR2 FRNRAP. The CDR3 coding sequence is TGTGCTAGTGGTTTCCCGGGACAGGGTATTTTGGGGGCTGGGGCCAACGTCCTGACTTTC. This translates into CASGFPGQGILGAGANVLTF.

The V call is TRBV4-1, the J call TRBJ2-5; TRBD1 agrees at 9 bases. TRBJ2-7 matches the DNA end more closely, so the J call is doubtful. Germline loops: CDR1 MGHRA, CDR2 YSYEKL. The CDR3 covers 15 residues. CDR3 region: CASSRKTGGGDEQYF. The CDR3, as DNA: TGCGCCAGCAGCCGGAAAACAGGGGGCGGGGACGAGCAGTACTTC.

V usage is TRBV29-1 and J usage is TRBJ2-7; possibly TRBD1 for D (6 bases). Looked up from germline, CDR1 is SQVTM and CDR2 is ANQGSEA. The V end lost 7 bases, the J end lost 7 bases, and 11 bases lay between the germline ends. The CDR3 covers 10 residues. Here the CDR3 reads CSAGVGEQYF. The CDR3 DNA follows: TGCAGCGCAGGGGTGGGAGAGCAGTACTTC.

This chain uses TRBV9 with TRBJ1-3, with TRBD1 matching over 7 bases. CDR3 length: 17 amino acids. J was trimmed by 1 base and V by 3 bases; bases with no gene match: 10. Germline CDR1 is SGDLS and CDR2 is YYNGEE. The chain's CDR3 is CASSEDRQGLSGNTIYF. The CDR3 nucleotides are TGTGCCAGCAGCGAGGACAGGCAGGGGCTTTCTGGAAACACCATATATTTT.

The gene calls are TRBV27 and TRBJ2-7, with TRBD1 identical over 7 bases. The CDR3 spans 16 residues. Germline values: CDR1 MNHEY, CDR2 SMNVEV (reference sequence). Trimming removed 6 bases from V and 4 bases from J; junction bases left unmatched: 15. CDR3 region: CASSPGWGTAIYEQYF. DNA for the CDR3: TGTGCCAGCAGCCCGGGGTGGGGGACAGCTATTTACGAGCAGTACTTC.

The chain couples TRBV6-1 to TRBJ2-7; weak D call: TRBD2 (6 bases). There are 16 residues in the CDR3. Germline values: CDR1 MNHNS, CDR2 SASEGT. Trimming left V 1 base short and J 0 bases short, with 13 bases between. In DNA form, the CDR3 reads TGTGCCAGCAGTGAAGTGTCTGGGGGAGGCTCCTACGAGCAGTACTTC. It specifies CASSEVSGGGSYEQYF.

V gene TRBV5-6 combines with J gene TRBJ1-2; tentative D call: TRBD1 (6 bases). CDR1 is SGHDT and CDR2 is YYEEEE in the germline V gene. V shed 4 bases and J shed 7 bases, with 11 bases lying between them. The CDR3 extends over 12 amino acids. CDR3 residues: CASSTQGLGYTF. Here the CDR3 DNA reads TGTGCCAGCAGCACACAGGGTCTTGGCTACACCTTC.

This chain joins TRBV7-6 and TRBJ1-5; possibly TRBD1 for D (5 bases). V lost 3 bases, J lost 0 bases, and 12 bases lay in between. The CDR3 spans 16 residues. CDR1 is SGHVS and CDR2 is FNYEAQ in the germline V gene. In DNA, the CDR3 is TGTGCCAGCAGCTTGGCAGGGCGTTATAGCAATCAGCCCCAGCATTTT. The encoded protein is CASSLAGRYSNQPQHF.

The J gene is TRBJ2-1, the V gene TRBV29-1; D gene ambiguous. Germline assignment: CDR1 SQVTM and CDR2 ANQGSEA. The CDR3 consists of 14 residues. Trimming removed 5 bases from V and 0 bases from J, with 11 bases in between. CDR3 protein: CSVSPAVSYNEQFF. The CDR3 DNA reads TGCAGCGTTTCTCCGGCTGTCTCCTACAATGAGCAGTTCTTC.

The CDR3 protein is CASSLLGQSYEQYF. The CDR3 nucleotides read TGTGCCAGCAGTTTATTGGGACAGAGCTACGAGCAGTACTTC. This chain uses TRBV27 with TRBJ2-5, with TRBD1 matching 7 bases. The J call may be faulty, since TRBJ2-7 better matches the DNA end. CDR3 length: 14 residues. Germline V gene lookup returns CDR1 MNHEY and CDR2 SMNVEV (reference sequence).

This sequence joins TRBV6-6 and TRBJ2-3; D gene ambiguous. The CDR3 loop spans 13 amino acids. V was clipped by 6 bases and J by 5 bases, with 12 bases between them. Germline CDR1 is MNHNY and CDR2 is SVGAGI (reference sequence). The CDR3 nucleotides read TGTGCCAGCAGACCCTCTGGAGAAGATACGCAGTATTTT. Its translation: CASRPSGEDTQYF.

The chain links TRBV5-8 to TRBJ2-1; 8 positions match TRBD2. Germline CDR1 SGHTS, CDR2 YDEGEE. After removal of 5 bases from V and 3 bases from J, the junction contained 7 bases not matched to a gene. The CDR3 runs 15 residues. CDR3 protein: CASSQTGLVYNEQFF. The CDR3 nucleotides are TGTGCCAGCAGTCAAACGGGACTAGTCTACAATGAGCAGTTCTTC. Full variable domain (remainder filled in from reference TRBV5-8 and TRBJ2-1): EAGVTQSPTHLIKTRGQQATLRCSPISGHTSVYWYQQALGLGLQFLLWYDEGEERNRGNFPPRFSGRQFPNYSSELNVNALELEDSALYLCASSQTGLVYNEQFFGPGTRLTVL.

CDR3 sequence (DNA): TGTGCCAGCAGCTTAGGCATGACGTTTCTGAAAAAACTGTTTTTT. It translates to CASSLGMTFLKKLFF. This sequence joins TRBV7-4 and TRBJ1-4; D remains unclear. The CDR3 covers 15 residues. V was clipped by 1 base and J by 9 bases, with 15 bases between them. Germline V CDR1 and CDR2: SGHVT, SQSDAQ.

V is TRBV9 and J is TRBJ2-5, with a tentative D call TRBD1 (6 bases). The CDR3 length is 15 residues. The ends were cut back, 6 bases at V and 4 bases at J, with 19 bases in the middle. The germline CDR1 and CDR2 sequences are SGDLS and YYNGEE. CDR3 sequence (DNA): TGTGCCAGCACCGACTCAGGGGCGGTAGGAGAGACCCAGTACTTC. As protein: CASTDSGAVGETQYF.

The rearrangement uses TRBV5-1 and TRBJ1-2, with D possibly matching TRBD1 (5 bases). This CDR3 region has 16 residues. The V and J ends lost 0 bases and 0 bases respectively, with 12 bases between them. Germline assignment: CDR1 SGHRS and CDR2 YFSETQ. Here the CDR3 DNA reads TGCGCCAGCAGCTTGGGGGTGGGGGGAGCTAACTATGGCTACACCTTC. Amino acid sequence: CASSLGVGGANYGYTF.

The chain carries TRBV13 and TRBJ2-1; weak D call: TRBD2 (6 bases). CDR3 length: 13 amino acids. Trimming pared 3 bases from V and 3 bases from J, leaving 6 bases between. Germline CDR1 PRHDT, CDR2 FYEKMQ (reference sequence). CDR3 loop: CASSLGGYNEQFF. DNA for the CDR3: TGTGCCAGCAGCTTGGGGGGCTACAATGAGCAGTTCTTC.

The chain uses TRBV9 and TRBJ2-7, with D maybe TRBD1 (5 bases). Germline V gene lookup returns CDR1 SGDLS and CDR2 YYNGEE. CDR3 size: 14 residues. V was trimmed by 3 bases and J by 0 bases, leaving 10 bases between them. The CDR3 DNA reads as TGTGCCAGCAGCGCTCCACAGGCCTCCTACGAGCAGTACTTC. Its translation: CASSAPQASYEQYF.